This T cell receptor beta chain came from a study of CD8 T cells in Susac syndrome. Random hexamers were used to reverse transcribe an amount of roughly 0.5 to 1 ug RNA. The immunoSEQ assay covered 54 Vbeta and 13 Jbeta segments for CDR3. One entry per CDR3 protein results from TCRdb running MiXCR on the immunoSEQ multiplex PCR reads. In the table there are more than 95,000 distinct CDR3 sequences, 85% to 95% of which are singletons. The CDR3 runs to 14 residues. Germline loops: CDR1 KGHDR, CDR2 SFDVKD. V lost 5 bases to trimming and J lost 0 bases, with 7 bases between them. Through negative isolation, CD4+ and CD8+ T cells were obtained, while TEMRA cells were enriched using FACS. General study results and limits: By the study's own acknowledgment, its TCR sequencing and HLA analysis included relatively few individuals.

With regard to this clonotype: The antigen is undetermined.

The sample was CD8+ T cells from PBMCs. The receptor was derived from a human donor with multiple sclerosis. This chain links TRBV24-1 with TRBJ1-3, with unresolved D. CDR3 coding DNA: TGTGCCACCAGTGCCGCAGGCTCTGGAAACACCATATATTTT. This translates into CATSAAGSGNTIYF.